The source of this TCR beta chain is a study of T cell responses to AZD1222 COVID-19 vaccine. Worth noting for this clone: The target antigen is unknown.

General study points: Vaccine-related CD4 TCRs covered spike, predominating at 160-218 and 743-854.

Germline values: CDR1 KGHSH, CDR2 LQKENI. The V end lost 8 bases, the J end lost 1 base, and 10 bases lay between the germline ends. CDR3 length: 13 amino acids. Produced via immunoSEQ multiplex PCR; TCRdb's table is partial and in-frame only. The table shows under 150,000 clones, with about 90% occurring only once. The V gene is TRBV18, the J gene TRBJ2-3; no definite D call. The source material was peripheral blood, sampled on day 0 of AZD1222 vaccination. The receptor comes from an adult in good health. The CDR3, as DNA: TGTGCCAGCCTTAAGATCGGCACAGATACGCAGTATTTT. It encodes CASLKIGTDTQYF.